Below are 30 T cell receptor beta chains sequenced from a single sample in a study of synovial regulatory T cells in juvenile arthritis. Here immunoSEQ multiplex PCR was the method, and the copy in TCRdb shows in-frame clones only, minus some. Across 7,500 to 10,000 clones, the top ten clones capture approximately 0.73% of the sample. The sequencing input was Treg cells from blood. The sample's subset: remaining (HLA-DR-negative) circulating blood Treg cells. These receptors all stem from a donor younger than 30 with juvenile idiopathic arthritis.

The CDR3 sequence: CANPNQPQHF. The J gene is TRBJ1-5, the V gene TRBV21-1. TRBV21-1 is deemed a pseudogene. This CDR3 comprises 10 residues. DNA is not on record.

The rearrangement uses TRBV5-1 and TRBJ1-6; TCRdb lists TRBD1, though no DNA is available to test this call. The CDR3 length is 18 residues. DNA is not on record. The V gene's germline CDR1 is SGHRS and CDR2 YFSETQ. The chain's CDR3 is CASSLVPGQGVTASPLHF.

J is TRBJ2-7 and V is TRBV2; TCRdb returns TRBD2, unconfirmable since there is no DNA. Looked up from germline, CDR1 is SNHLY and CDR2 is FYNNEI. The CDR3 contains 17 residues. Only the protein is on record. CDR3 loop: CASEPGLAVLNSYEQYF.

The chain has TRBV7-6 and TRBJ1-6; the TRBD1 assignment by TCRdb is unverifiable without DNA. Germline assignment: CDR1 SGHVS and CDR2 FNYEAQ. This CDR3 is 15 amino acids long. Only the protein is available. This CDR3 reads CASSLRPQGNSPLHF.

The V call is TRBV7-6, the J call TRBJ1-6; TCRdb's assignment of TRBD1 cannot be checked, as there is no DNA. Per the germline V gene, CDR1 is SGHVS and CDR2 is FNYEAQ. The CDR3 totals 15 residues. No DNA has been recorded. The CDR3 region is CASSLDGPYNSPLHF.

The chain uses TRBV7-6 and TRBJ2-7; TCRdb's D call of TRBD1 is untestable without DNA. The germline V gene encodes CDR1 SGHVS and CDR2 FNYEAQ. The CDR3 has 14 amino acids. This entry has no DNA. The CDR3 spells CASSLRQGRYEQYF.

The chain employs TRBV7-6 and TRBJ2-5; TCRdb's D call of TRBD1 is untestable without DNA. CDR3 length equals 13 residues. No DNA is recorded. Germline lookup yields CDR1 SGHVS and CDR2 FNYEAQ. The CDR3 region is CASSQWDSRAQYF.

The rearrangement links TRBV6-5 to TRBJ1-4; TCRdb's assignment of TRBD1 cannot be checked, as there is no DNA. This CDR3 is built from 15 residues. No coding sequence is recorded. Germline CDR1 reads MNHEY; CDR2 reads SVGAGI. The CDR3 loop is CASRPGGPPNEKLFF.

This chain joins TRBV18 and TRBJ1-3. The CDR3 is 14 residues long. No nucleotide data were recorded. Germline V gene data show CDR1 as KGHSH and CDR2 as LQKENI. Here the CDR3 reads CASYHGGSGNTIYF.

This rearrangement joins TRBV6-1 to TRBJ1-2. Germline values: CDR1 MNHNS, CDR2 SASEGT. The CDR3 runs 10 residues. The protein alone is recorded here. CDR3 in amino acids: CASSLFGYTF.

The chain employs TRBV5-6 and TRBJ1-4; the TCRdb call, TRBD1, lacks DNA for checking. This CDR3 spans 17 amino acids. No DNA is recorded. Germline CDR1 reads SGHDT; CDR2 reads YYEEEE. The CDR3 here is CASSFRTGRDTNEKLFF.

The CDR3 here is CASSLSLNTEAFF. The J gene is TRBJ1-1, the V gene TRBV7-7. The CDR3 contains 13 residues. DNA is not recorded here. CDR1 is SSHAT, CDR2 FNYEAQ, per germline (reference sequence). Together with reference TRBV7-7 and TRBJ1-1, the CDR3 gives the full variable domain: GAGVSQSPRYKVTKRGQDVTLRCDPISSHATLYWYQQALGQGPEFLTYFNYEAQPDKSGLPSDRFSAERPEGSISTLTIQRTEQRDSAMYRCASSLSLNTEAFFGQGTRLTVV.

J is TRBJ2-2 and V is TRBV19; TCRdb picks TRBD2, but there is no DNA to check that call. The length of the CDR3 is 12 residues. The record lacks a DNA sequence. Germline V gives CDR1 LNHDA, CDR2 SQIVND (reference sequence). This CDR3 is CASSSGVGELFF.

Here the CDR3 reads CASSGGWGGELFF. The J gene is TRBJ2-2, the V gene TRBV7-3; TCRdb picks TRBD2, but there is no DNA to check that call. Germline CDR1 and CDR2: SGHTA and FQGTGA. The CDR3 extends over 13 amino acids. There is no recorded DNA. Filled out from reference TRBV7-3 and TRBJ2-2, the complete variable domain reads GAGVSQTPSNKVTEKGKYVELRCDPISGHTALYWYRQSLGQGPEFLIYFQGTGAADDSGLPNDRFFAVRPEGSVSTLKIQRTERGDSAVYLCASSGGWGGELFFGEGSRLTVL.

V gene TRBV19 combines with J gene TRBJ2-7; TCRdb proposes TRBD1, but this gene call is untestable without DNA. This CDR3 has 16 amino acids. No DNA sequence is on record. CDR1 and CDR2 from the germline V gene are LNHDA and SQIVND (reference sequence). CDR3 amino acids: CASSIMPTVSSYEQYF.

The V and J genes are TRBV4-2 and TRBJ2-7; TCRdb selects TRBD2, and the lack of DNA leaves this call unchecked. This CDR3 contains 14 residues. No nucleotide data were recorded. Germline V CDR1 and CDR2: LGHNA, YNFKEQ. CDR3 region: CASSRGVQTYEQYF.

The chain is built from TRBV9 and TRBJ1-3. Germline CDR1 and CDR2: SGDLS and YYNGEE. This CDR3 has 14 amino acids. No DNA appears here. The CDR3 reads CASSVEAHAGTIYF.

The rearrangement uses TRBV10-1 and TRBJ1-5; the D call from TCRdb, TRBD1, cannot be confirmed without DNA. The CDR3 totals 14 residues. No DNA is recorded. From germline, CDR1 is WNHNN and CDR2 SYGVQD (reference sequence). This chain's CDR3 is CASTPDRASLPQHF.

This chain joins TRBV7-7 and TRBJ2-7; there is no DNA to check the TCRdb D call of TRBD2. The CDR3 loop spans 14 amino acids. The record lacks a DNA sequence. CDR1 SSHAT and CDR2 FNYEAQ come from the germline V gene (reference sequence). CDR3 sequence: CASNPIAGDYEQYF.

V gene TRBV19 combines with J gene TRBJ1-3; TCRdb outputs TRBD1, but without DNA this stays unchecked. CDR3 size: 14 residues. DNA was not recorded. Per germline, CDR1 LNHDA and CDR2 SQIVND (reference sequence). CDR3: CASTDRGSGNTIYF. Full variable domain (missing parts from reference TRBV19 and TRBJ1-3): DGGITQSPKYLFRKEGQNVTLSCEQNLNHDAMYWYRQDPGQGLRLIYYSQIVNDFQKGDIAEGYSVSREKKESFPLTVTSAQKNPTAFYLCASTDRGSGNTIYFGEGSWLTVV.

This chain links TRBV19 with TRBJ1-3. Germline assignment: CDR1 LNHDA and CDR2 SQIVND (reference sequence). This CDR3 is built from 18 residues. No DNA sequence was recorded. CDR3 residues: CASSRRGPSLSSGNTIYF.

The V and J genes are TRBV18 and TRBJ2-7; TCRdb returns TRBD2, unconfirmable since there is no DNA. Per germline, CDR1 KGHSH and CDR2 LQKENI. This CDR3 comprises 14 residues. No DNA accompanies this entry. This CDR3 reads CASSQGSGSYEQYF.

CDR3 in amino acids: CASRYGGGTKGELFF. This chain connects TRBV2 to TRBJ2-2; the TCRdb call, TRBD2, lacks DNA for checking. CDR3 length equals 15 residues. The DNA is unrecorded. Germline V gene lookup returns CDR1 SNHLY and CDR2 FYNNEI.

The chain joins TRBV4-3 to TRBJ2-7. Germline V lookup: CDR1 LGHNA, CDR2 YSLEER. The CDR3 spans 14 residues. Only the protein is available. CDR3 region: CASSPGRIPYEQYF.

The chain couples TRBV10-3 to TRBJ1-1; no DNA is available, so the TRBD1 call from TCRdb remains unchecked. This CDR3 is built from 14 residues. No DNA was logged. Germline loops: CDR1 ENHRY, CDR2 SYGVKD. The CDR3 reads CAIRKEGAMVEAFF.

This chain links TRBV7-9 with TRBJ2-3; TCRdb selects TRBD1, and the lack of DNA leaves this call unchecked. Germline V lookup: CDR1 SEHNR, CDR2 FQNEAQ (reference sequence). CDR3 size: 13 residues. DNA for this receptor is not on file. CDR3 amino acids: CASSHRVRDTQYF.

The CDR3 region is CASSLRQGHEQYF. This chain uses TRBV7-2 with TRBJ2-7; TCRdb returns TRBD1, unconfirmable since there is no DNA. This CDR3 has 13 residues. DNA is not recorded here. Germline CDR1 is SGHTA and CDR2 is FQGNSA.

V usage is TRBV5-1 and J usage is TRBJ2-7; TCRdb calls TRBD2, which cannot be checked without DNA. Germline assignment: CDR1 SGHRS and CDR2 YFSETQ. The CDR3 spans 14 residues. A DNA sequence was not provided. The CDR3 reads CASSLDILAYEQYF.

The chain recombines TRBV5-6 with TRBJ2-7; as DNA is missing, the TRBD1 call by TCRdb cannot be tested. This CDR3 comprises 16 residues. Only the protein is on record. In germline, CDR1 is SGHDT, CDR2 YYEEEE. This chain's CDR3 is CASSLGGQISTYEQYF.

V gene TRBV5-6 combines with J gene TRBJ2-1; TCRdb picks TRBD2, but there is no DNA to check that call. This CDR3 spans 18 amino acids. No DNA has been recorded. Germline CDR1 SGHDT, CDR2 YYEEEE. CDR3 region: CASSSGLAGGPYYNEQFF.